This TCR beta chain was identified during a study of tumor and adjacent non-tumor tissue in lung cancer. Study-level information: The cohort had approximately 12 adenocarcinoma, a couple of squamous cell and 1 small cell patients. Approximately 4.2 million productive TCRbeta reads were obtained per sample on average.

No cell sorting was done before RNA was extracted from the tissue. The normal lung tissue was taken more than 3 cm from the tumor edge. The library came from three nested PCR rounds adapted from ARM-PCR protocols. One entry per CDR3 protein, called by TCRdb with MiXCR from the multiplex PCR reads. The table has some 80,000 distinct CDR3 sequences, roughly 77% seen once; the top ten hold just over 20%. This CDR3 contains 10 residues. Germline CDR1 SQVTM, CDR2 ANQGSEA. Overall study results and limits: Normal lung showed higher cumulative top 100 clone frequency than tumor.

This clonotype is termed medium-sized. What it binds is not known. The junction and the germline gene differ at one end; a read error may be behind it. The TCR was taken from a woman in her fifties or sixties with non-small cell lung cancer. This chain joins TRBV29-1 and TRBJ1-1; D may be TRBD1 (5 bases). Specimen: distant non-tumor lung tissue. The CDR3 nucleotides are TGCAGCGTTGATGCTCGACAGCTTCATTTT. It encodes CSVDARQLHF. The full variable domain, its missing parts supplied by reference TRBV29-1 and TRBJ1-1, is SAVISQKPSRDICQRGTSLTIQCQVDSQVTMMFWYRQQPGQSLTLIATANQGSEATYESGFVIDKFPISRPNLTFSTLTVSNMSPEDSSIYLCSVDARQLHFGQGTRLTVV.